The 32 T cell receptor beta chains below were found in one sample sequenced in a study of OX40 agonist ivuxolimab in advanced cancers. Sequenced by immunoSEQ multiplex PCR; TCRdb stores in-frame clones only, minus some. The table lists tens of thousands of clones, over 75% of them singletons, with around 15% in the top ten. Sequencing was performed on CD4+ or CD8+ T cells sorted from blood, taken in a trial of the OX40 agonist ivuxolimab. The receptors originated from an adult with an advanced solid tumor such as melanoma, head and neck, liver or kidney cancer.

Comment on this clone: One base away lies a much larger clone, so this may be a sequencing read error. This chain uses TRBV7-3 with TRBJ2-7; TRBD1 aligns across 8 bases. The junction had 3 bases not matched to a gene; V was cut back by 5 bases and J by 3 bases. CDR1 SGHTA and CDR2 FQGTGA come from the germline V gene. The CDR3 runs to 13 residues. CDR3 protein: CASSPGQDYEQYF. The CDR3 DNA reads as TGTGCCAGCAGCCCGGGACAGGACTACGAGCAGTACTTC.

This clone was detected once. This chain uses TRBV27 with TRBJ1-5; D not certain. The CDR3 extends over 13 amino acids. Germline values: CDR1 MNHEY, CDR2 SMNVEV (reference sequence). V gave up 5 bases and J gave up 0 bases, with 5 bases separating them. As DNA, the CDR3 is TGTGCCAGCAGTGCATCTAGCAATCAGCCCCAGCATTTT. It codes for CASSASSNQPQHF.

The rearrangement links TRBV5-6 to TRBJ2-7; TRBD2 aligns across 9 bases. The length of the CDR3 is 14 residues. Germline trimming cut 1 base from V and 5 bases from J; bases unmatched to any gene: 4. Per the germline V gene, CDR1 is SGHDT and CDR2 is YYEEEE. The CDR3 loop is CASSLPASGNEQYF. The CDR3 coding sequence is TGTGCCAGCAGCTTGCCGGCTAGCGGGAACGAGCAGTACTTC. The whole variable domain, remainder taken from reference TRBV5-6 and TRBJ2-7, is DAGVTQSPTHLIKTRGQQVTLRCSPKSGHDTVSWYQQALGQGPQFIFQYYEEEERQRGNFPDRFSGHQFPNYSSELNVNALLLGDSALYLCASSLPASGNEQYFGPGTRLTVT.

The chain's CDR3 is CASSQGDRGPYEQYF. The CDR3 DNA sequence: TGCGCCAGCAGCCAAGGGGACAGGGGGCCCTACGAGCAGTACTTC. J is TRBJ2-7 and V is TRBV5-1; 12 positions match TRBD1. The CDR3 totals 15 residues. Germline CDR1 reads SGHRS; CDR2 reads YFSETQ. V dropped 4 bases and J dropped 2; count of bases not matched to a gene: 4.

The chain joins TRBV29-1 to TRBJ2-1, with a weak D call TRBD1 (5 bases). The germline V gene encodes CDR1 SQVTM and CDR2 ANQGSEA. The CDR3 extends over 11 amino acids. Trimming cost V 3 bases and J 9 bases, with 9 bases left between them. In DNA, the CDR3 is TGCAGCGTTGACCAGGGAAGTGAGCAGTTCTTC. Translated: CSVDQGSEQFF.

This chain connects TRBV5-1 to TRBJ2-2; 9 bases match TRBD1. V shed 6 bases, J shed 4 bases, and the junction held 22 bases outside the gene matches. Per the germline V gene, CDR1 is SGHRS and CDR2 is YFSETQ. The CDR3 has 20 residues. The CDR3 DNA is TGCGCCAGCACCTATGTGGGGGAGTACGGGACAGGGTTATCCACCGGGGAGCTGTTTTTT. It encodes CASTYVGEYGTGLSTGELFF.

The genes are TRBV4-1 and TRBJ2-3; D gene unclear. Germline CDR1 is MGHRA and CDR2 is YSYEKL. The CDR3 runs to 16 residues. V lost 1 base, J lost 6 bases, and 17 bases lay in between. The CDR3 sequence is CASSQAPGTSTDTQYF. The CDR3 DNA is TGCGCCAGCAGCCAAGCCCCAGGTACTTCGACGGATACGCAGTATTTT.

The chain joins TRBV7-3 to TRBJ2-2; perhaps TRBD2 as D (6 bases). Germline V gene sequence: CDR1 SGHTA, CDR2 FQGTGA. Trimming left V 1 base short and J 6 bases short, with 12 bases between. The CDR3 extends over 15 amino acids. Here the CDR3 reads CASSLMGGPAGELFF. The CDR3 bases are TGTGCCAGCAGCTTAATGGGGGGTCCCGCCGGGGAGCTGTTTTTT.

This sequence joins TRBV27 and TRBJ1-1; possible D gene TRBD1, 5 bases. V was clipped by 5 bases and J by 6 bases, with 10 bases between them. Germline V lookup: CDR1 MNHEY, CDR2 SMNVEV (reference sequence). The CDR3 is 12 residues long. The CDR3 loop reads CASSPGRAEAFF. The DNA of the CDR3 is TGTGCCAGCAGTCCAGGGCGGGCTGAAGCTTTCTTT.

The V and J genes are TRBV7-9 and TRBJ2-7, with D perhaps matching TRBD2 (5 bases). Germline V gives CDR1 SEHNR, CDR2 FQNEAQ (reference sequence). CDR3 length: 14 amino acids. V lost 8 bases and J lost 3, with 17 bases in between. CDR3 amino acids: CASEYGGRFYEQYF. CDR3 in DNA: TGTGCCAGCGAATATGGAGGACGATTCTACGAGCAGTACTTC.

The chain employs TRBV7-7 and TRBJ2-2; the match to TRBD1 covers 8 bases. V lost 0 bases to trimming and J lost 7 bases; unmatched junction nucleotides: 4. The CDR3 is 15 residues long. Germline loops: CDR1 SSHAT, CDR2 FNYEAQ (reference sequence). In DNA form, the CDR3 reads TGTGCCAGCAGCTTAGCGACAGGGGTAGGCGGGGAGCTGTTTTTT. Its protein product is CASSLATGVGGELFF.

This chain uses TRBV13 with TRBJ2-5, with D unclear. Germline V gives CDR1 PRHDT, CDR2 FYEKMQ (reference sequence). The CDR3 is 13 amino acids. Trimming left V 5 bases short and J 3 bases short, with 10 bases between. DNA for the CDR3: TGTGCCAGCAGCCCCCCCCAGGAAGAGACCCAGTACTTC. Its protein is CASSPPQEETQYF. The full variable domain, completed using reference TRBV13 and TRBJ2-5, is AAGVIQSPRHLIKEKRETATLKCYPIPRHDTVYWYQQGPGQDPQFLISFYEKMQSDKGSIPDRFSAQQFSDYHSELNMSSLELGDSALYFCASSPPQEETQYFGPGTRLLVL.

The chain couples TRBV6-1 to TRBJ2-3, with 7 nucleotides matching TRBD2. The CDR3 has 16 amino acids. Trimming at V came to 3 bases and at J to 8 bases, leaving 14 bases not matched to a gene. Germline values: CDR1 MNHNS, CDR2 SASEGT. In nucleotides, the CDR3 is TGTGCCAGCAGTGATATGGCGGGAGTAGCTTTTGGTACGCAGTATTTT. As protein: CASSDMAGVAFGTQYF.

V and J are TRBV7-6 and TRBJ1-6; D call uncertain. The V end lost 4 bases, the J end lost 4 bases, and 14 bases lay between the germline ends. The germline V gene has CDR1 SGHVS and CDR2 FNYEAQ. The length of the CDR3 is 16 residues. CDR3 protein: CASSSRRNSYNSPLHF. DNA of the CDR3: TGTGCCAGCAGCTCAAGGCGCAATTCGTATAATTCACCCCTCCACTTT.

The chain employs TRBV13 and TRBJ2-3; 12 bases align to TRBD2. V shed 5 bases, J shed 4 bases, and the junction held 1 base outside the gene matches. This CDR3 comprises 14 residues. Germline values: CDR1 PRHDT, CDR2 FYEKMQ (reference sequence). CDR3 sequence reads: CASSLAGGPDTQYF. The CDR3 DNA is TGTGCCAGCAGCCTAGCGGGGGGGCCAGATACGCAGTATTTT.

V and J are TRBV2 and TRBJ1-6; D call uncertain. Germline values: CDR1 SNHLY, CDR2 FYNNEI. CDR3 size: 14 residues. V was trimmed by 3 bases and J by 7 bases, leaving 10 bases between them. This chain's CDR3 is CASSDRNANSPLHF. The DNA for the CDR3 is TGTGCCAGCAGTGACAGGAATGCGAATTCACCCCTCCACTTT.

The chain carries TRBV7-3 and TRBJ1-1, with D perhaps matching TRBD1 (6 bases). Trimming took 5 bases from V and 4 from J, leaving 17 bases between them. The CDR3 is made up of 15 amino acids. Germline V gene data show CDR1 as SGHTA and CDR2 as FQGTGA. CDR3 DNA sequence: TGTGCCAGCAGCCCATCACAGGGAATCGGCACTGAAGCTTTCTTT. It codes for CASSPSQGIGTEAFF.

The J gene is TRBJ1-5, the V gene TRBV19; D perhaps matches TRBD1 (6 bases). V shed 1 base and J shed 1 base, with 14 bases lying between them. In germline, CDR1 is LNHDA, CDR2 SQIVND (reference sequence). The CDR3 has 17 amino acids. The CDR3 DNA sequence: TGTGCCAGTAGTATAGGGCCACAGGGAGGAAGCAATCAGCCCCAGCATTTT. This translates into CASSIGPQGGSNQPQHF.

The chain links TRBV5-4 to TRBJ2-7; D ambiguous. V was pared by 0 bases and J by 4 bases, with 8 bases between. The germline V gene encodes CDR1 SGHNT and CDR2 YYREEE (reference sequence). The CDR3 covers 13 residues. The CDR3 nucleotides read TGTGCCAGCAGCTTGGCCGCCGGGTACGAGCAGTACTTC. This gives the protein CASSLAAGYEQYF.

This chain uses TRBV4-1 with TRBJ1-1; D call uncertain. The CDR3 totals 15 residues. The V gene's germline CDR1 is MGHRA and CDR2 YSYEKL. The V end lost 1 base, the J end lost 8 bases, and 17 bases lay between the germline ends. The CDR3 region is CASSQANSPAGEAFF. The CDR3 DNA is TGCGCCAGCAGCCAAGCAAACAGCCCCGCTGGGGAAGCTTTCTTT.

The rearrangement uses TRBV6-5 and TRBJ1-2, with 8 positions matching TRBD1. CDR3 length: 15 residues. The V gene's germline CDR1 is MNHEY and CDR2 SVGAGI. With 3 bases clipped from V and 6 bases from J, the junction kept 9 bases outside the gene matches. Here the CDR3 DNA reads TGTGCCAGCAGTTATGAACGACAGGGACAGGATGGCTACACCTTC. It encodes CASSYERQGQDGYTF.

V usage is TRBV9 and J usage is TRBJ2-1, with no clear D. This CDR3 contains 13 residues. Trimming pared 0 bases from V and 7 bases from J, leaving 8 bases between. The germline V gene has CDR1 SGDLS and CDR2 YYNGEE. The CDR3 DNA sequence: TGTGCCAGCAGCGTAGACCTAGGAAATGAGCAGTTCTTC. As protein: CASSVDLGNEQFF.

V usage is TRBV19 and J usage is TRBJ1-1; TRBD1 is a possible D gene (6 bases). Trimming left V 8 bases short and J 6 bases short, with 16 bases between. Germline CDR1 LNHDA, CDR2 SQIVND (reference sequence). The CDR3 covers 13 residues. CDR3 residues: CASRVGGGSEAFF. The CDR3, as DNA: TGTGCCAGTCGGGTGGGAGGGGGGTCTGAAGCTTTCTTT.

The chain joins TRBV9 to TRBJ2-2, with 8 positions matching TRBD2. Germline-derived CDR1 and CDR2 are SGDLS and YYNGEE. With 6 bases clipped from V and 4 bases from J, the junction kept 5 bases outside the gene matches. There are 14 residues in the CDR3. The CDR3 sequence is CASTQREFTGELFF. In nucleotides, the CDR3 is TGTGCCAGCACTCAGCGGGAGTTCACCGGGGAGCTGTTTTTT.

The chain links TRBV2 to TRBJ2-5, with D unresolved. CDR3 length equals 14 residues. V lost 6 bases to trimming and J lost 5 bases, with 16 bases between them. Germline-derived CDR1 and CDR2 are SNHLY and FYNNEI. The CDR3 DNA reads as TGTGCCAGCAGCCCTCTTACGGACGGGGAGACCCAGTACTTC. This sequence encodes CASSPLTDGETQYF.

This chain uses TRBV5-4 with TRBJ2-7; no clear D gene. This CDR3 is built from 12 residues. Germline V lookup: CDR1 SGHNT, CDR2 YYREEE (reference sequence). Trimming cost V 3 bases and J 8 bases, with 12 bases left between them. The CDR3 region is CASSSYLTKQYF. The CDR3 coding sequence is TGTGCCAGCAGCTCCTATCTTACGAAGCAGTACTTC.

J is TRBJ2-3 and V is TRBV19, with a weak D call TRBD1 (6 bases). Deletions cut 5 bases from V and 6 bases from J, with 9 bases between. CDR1 is LNHDA and CDR2 is SQIVND in the germline V gene (reference sequence). The CDR3 is made up of 12 amino acids. DNA for the CDR3: TGTGCCAGTAGTTCAGGGGTGGATACGCAGTATTTT. This translates into CASSSGVDTQYF.

The CDR3 nucleotides are TGTGCCAGCTCACCGGACCACAGGGTTGGCTACACCTTC. As protein: CASSPDHRVGYTF. The V and J genes are TRBV18 and TRBJ1-2; TRBD1 is a possible D gene (6 bases). The CDR3 has 13 amino acids. Germline V gene data show CDR1 as KGHSH and CDR2 as LQKENI. Deletions cut 3 bases from V and 7 bases from J, with 12 bases between.

The chain joins TRBV6-1 to TRBJ1-2, with D unresolved. The CDR3 loop spans 13 amino acids. Per germline, CDR1 MNHNS and CDR2 SASEGT. Trimming took off 0 bases at V and 5 bases at J, with 7 bases between the two ends. In nucleotides, the CDR3 is TGTGCCAGCAGTGAAGCGCAATCGTATGGCTACACCTTC. It is translated as CASSEAQSYGYTF.

This chain joins TRBV28 and TRBJ2-7; 9 positions match TRBD1. The assigned J gene may be wrong: the sequence end matches TRBJ2-5 better. The length of the CDR3 is 14 residues. Germline V CDR1 and CDR2: MDHEN, SYDVKM. In nucleotides, the CDR3 is TGTGCCAGCAGTTTAAGGACAGGGGAAGAGACCCAGTACTTC. It yields the protein CASSLRTGEETQYF.

The chain employs TRBV5-1 and TRBJ2-3, with 8 bases that match TRBD1. The CDR3 length is 21 residues. V was clipped by 0 bases and J by 2 bases; unmatched bases: 20. Germline assignment: CDR1 SGHRS and CDR2 YFSETQ. The CDR3 nucleotides are TGCGCCAGCAGCTTGGCCCCCGGGCAGGGGGCGGCTAGACCGGTCACAGATACGCAGTATTTT. This gives the protein CASSLAPGQGAARPVTDTQYF.

Concerning this clone itself: Sequence at one end of the junction differs from germline and may be a read error. This CDR3 is also generated by other DNA sequences in the sample. The genes are TRBV5-1 and TRBJ2-7; 10 nucleotides match TRBD2. The CDR3 runs to 14 residues. Germline V gene data show CDR1 as SGHRS and CDR2 as YFSETQ. The CDR3 DNA follows: TGCGCCAGCAGCTTGGCTAGCGGGGGCTACGAACAGTACTTC. It specifies CASSLASGGYEQYF.